These 25 T cell receptor beta chains share one sample of origin, sequenced in a study of blood T cell repertoires in COVID-19 (dated by TCRdb to 2020 to 2022). Libraries were built with the immunoSEQ multiplex PCR assay. TCRdb took over this immuneACCESS table, retaining in-frame rearrangements with V and J assigned. Such tables are incomplete; in checked studies, under half of the missing clones stem from an unresolved V gene, and the remainder is unexplained. The sample table records roughly 300,000 clones; about 85% of these occur just once. The ten top clones hold roughly 15% of the sample. Sequencing was performed on peripheral blood. The source is a human donor in a cohort sampled during active COVID-19.

This sequence joins TRBV5-6 and TRBJ2-7; D possibly corresponds to TRBD1 (5 bases). CDR1 and CDR2 (germline): SGHDT, YYEEEE. CDR3 length: 14 amino acids. V lost 2 bases to trimming and J lost 7 bases, with 16 bases between them. The CDR3 DNA sequence: TGTGCCAGCAGCTTTGTGAATGGGGCTCGGGAGCAGTACTTC. It yields the protein CASSFVNGAREQYF.

The J gene is TRBJ2-1, the V gene TRBV18, with TRBD2 matching 13 bases. CDR1 is KGHSH and CDR2 is LQKENI in the germline V gene. With 4 bases clipped from V and 5 bases from J, the junction kept 2 bases outside the gene matches. CDR3 length: 15 residues. The DNA for the CDR3 is TGTGCCAGCTCACTCACTAGCGGGAGGGACAATGAGCAGTTCTTC. Protein sequence: CASSLTSGRDNEQFF.

The chain links TRBV5-5 to TRBJ1-5; the D gene is possibly TRBD1 (5 bases). Trimming removed 4 bases at V and 1 base at J, with 15 bases between. Germline loops: CDR1 SGHKS, CDR2 YYEKEE (reference sequence). The CDR3 is 16 residues long. CDR3 bases: TGTGCCAGCAGCCCGTTGTGGTCAGGGAGCAATCAGCCCCAGCATTTT. This codes for CASSPLWSGSNQPQHF.

The V call is TRBV27, the J call TRBJ2-5; 7 bases align to TRBD1. Germline loops: CDR1 MNHEY, CDR2 SMNVEV (reference sequence). The CDR3 totals 13 residues. After removal of 4 bases from V and 4 bases from J, the junction contained 3 bases not matched to a gene. CDR3: CASSSGTVETQYF. CDR3 bases: TGTGCCAGCAGTTCCGGGACAGTAGAGACCCAGTACTTC.

This clone turned up a few times. This chain joins TRBV18 and TRBJ2-7, with a tentative D call TRBD2 (6 bases). Trimming took 5 bases from V and 1 from J, leaving 12 bases between them. The CDR3 sequence is 14 residues long. Germline values: CDR1 KGHSH, CDR2 LQKENI. This CDR3 reads CASSRREDSYEQYF. The CDR3 DNA sequence: TGTGCCAGCTCAAGGAGGGAGGATTCCTACGAGCAGTACTTC.

This rearrangement joins TRBV13 to TRBJ1-1; 7 nucleotides match TRBD1. Germline CDR1 reads PRHDT; CDR2 reads FYEKMQ (reference sequence). The CDR3 length is 15 residues. Trimming cost V 3 bases and J 2 bases; bases outside gene matches: 6. The CDR3 loop reads CASSFIRGLNTEAFF. The CDR3 bases are TGTGCCAGCAGCTTTATAAGGGGGCTTAACACTGAAGCTTTCTTT.

The rearrangement uses TRBV4-1 and TRBJ2-3, with D tentatively TRBD1 (6 bases). Between the trimmed V and J ends, which lost 0 bases and 5 bases, there was a span of 21 bases. CDR1 is MGHRA and CDR2 is YSYEKL in the germline V gene. The CDR3 length is 18 residues. CDR3 in amino acids: CASSQEPYLGPRGDTQYF. DNA of the CDR3: TGCGCCAGCAGCCAAGAACCCTACCTGGGGCCCAGGGGAGATACGCAGTATTTT.

The chain is built from TRBV5-6 and TRBJ1-2, with 8 bases lining up with TRBD1. The CDR3 totals 14 residues. The V gene's germline CDR1 is SGHDT and CDR2 YYEEEE. J was trimmed by 2 bases and V by 3 bases; bases with no gene match: 3. The CDR3 here is CASSSTGGNYGYTF. The DNA for the CDR3 is TGTGCCAGCAGCTCCACAGGGGGAAACTATGGCTACACCTTC. The full variable domain, completed using reference TRBV5-6 and TRBJ1-2, is DAGVTQSPTHLIKTRGQQVTLRCSPKSGHDTVSWYQQALGQGPQFIFQYYEEEERQRGNFPDRFSGHQFPNYSSELNVNALLLGDSALYLCASSSTGGNYGYTFGSGTRLTVV.

The genes are TRBV28 and TRBJ1-1; D unresolved. The germline V gene has CDR1 MDHEN and CDR2 SYDVKM. V lost 4 bases, J lost 2 bases, and 14 bases lay in between. This CDR3 has 15 residues. CDR3 DNA sequence: TGTGCCAGCAGTTCACCAGGTGTTTCCAACACTGAAGCTTTCTTT. This gives the protein CASSSPGVSNTEAFF.

The rearrangement joins TRBV19 to TRBJ1-2; TRBD1 matches at 11 bases. CDR3 length equals 15 residues. From germline, CDR1 is LNHDA and CDR2 SQIVND (reference sequence). V gave up 3 bases and J gave up 4 bases; unmatched junction bases: 4. CDR3 DNA: TGTGCCAGTAGTATCCTTGGGACAGGGGGCTATGGCTACACCTTC. Translated: CASSILGTGGYGYTF.

This rearrangement joins TRBV4-3 to TRBJ1-2; 11 bases fit TRBD1. The V gene end was trimmed by 0 bases and the J gene end by 8 bases; junction bases not matched to a gene: 8. The germline CDR1 and CDR2 sequences are LGHNA and YSLEER. The CDR3 covers 16 residues. The CDR3 sequence: CASSQDGRTGGDGYTF. In DNA form, the CDR3 reads TGCGCCAGCAGCCAAGATGGCCGGACAGGGGGCGACGGCTACACCTTC.

V and J are TRBV5-1 and TRBJ2-5; 8 bases match TRBD1. Germline V lookup: CDR1 SGHRS, CDR2 YFSETQ. V dropped 2 bases and J dropped 5; count of bases not matched to a gene: 8. The CDR3 extends over 15 amino acids. This CDR3 reads CASSFSGTGVETQYF. CDR3 DNA: TGCGCCAGCAGCTTCTCCGGGACAGGCGTGGAGACCCAGTACTTC. The full variable domain, with the rest looked up from reference TRBV5-1 and TRBJ2-5, is KAGVTQTPRYLIKTRGQQVTLSCSPISGHRSVSWYQQTPGQGLQFLFEYFSETQRNKGNFPGRFSGRQFSNSRSEMNVSTLELGDSALYLCASSFSGTGVETQYFGPGTRLLVL.

This chain links TRBV4-3 with TRBJ2-1; TRBD1 matches at 9 bases. The V and J ends lost 4 bases and 12 bases, in that order; junction bases with no gene match: 7. In germline, CDR1 is LGHNA, CDR2 YSLEER. The CDR3 runs to 13 residues. CDR3 loop: CASSLDRGMPQFF. For the CDR3, the DNA is TGCGCCAGCAGCCTGGACAGGGGAATGCCGCAGTTCTTC.

This chain links TRBV5-1 with TRBJ1-2, with D unclear. Germline V gene lookup returns CDR1 SGHRS and CDR2 YFSETQ. The V end lost 1 base, the J end lost 2 bases, and 6 bases lay between the germline ends. The CDR3 extends over 13 amino acids. The CDR3 protein is CASSLSQNYGYTF. The CDR3 DNA sequence: TGCGCCAGCAGCTTGAGTCAGAACTATGGCTACACCTTC.

This chain joins TRBV19 and TRBJ2-1; the match to TRBD2 covers 12 bases. The V and J ends lost 3 bases and 8 bases, in that order; junction bases with no gene match: 20. The germline V gene encodes CDR1 LNHDA and CDR2 SQIVND (reference sequence). The CDR3 consists of 20 residues. The CDR3 coding sequence is TGTGCCAGTAGTATGACCCCGGCTAGCGGGAGGGCCGTTTTCGTCGATGAGCAGTTCTTC. Translating it yields CASSMTPASGRAVFVDEQFF.

This chain links TRBV2 with TRBJ2-1; D possibly corresponds to TRBD2 (5 bases). Germline CDR1 and CDR2: SNHLY and FYNNEI. This CDR3 has 12 amino acids. Trimming took off 11 bases at V and 5 bases at J, with 13 bases between the two ends. CDR3: CAVEDLDNEQFF. CDR3 DNA: TGTGCCGTTGAGGACTTGGACAATGAGCAGTTCTTC.

The J gene is TRBJ2-2, the V gene TRBV9; the match to TRBD2 covers 9 bases. CDR3 size: 16 residues. Germline CDR1 and CDR2: SGDLS and YYNGEE. V trimming: 0 bases; J trimming: 1 base; junction bases outside the gene matches: 1. The CDR3 region is CASSVGGRGNTGELFF. The CDR3 DNA reads TGTGCCAGCAGCGTAGGCGGGAGGGGGAACACCGGGGAGCTGTTTTTT.

The chain uses TRBV6-5 and TRBJ2-5, with TRBD2 matching 7 bases. This CDR3 is 14 amino acids long. Looked up from germline, CDR1 is MNHEY and CDR2 is SVGAGI. V shed 6 bases and J 4 bases; nucleotides not matched to a gene: 8. The CDR3 coding sequence is TGTGCCAGCAGCTTAGGGACTACCGTAGAGACCCAGTACTTC. It is translated as CASSLGTTVETQYF.

The chain joins TRBV12-3 or TRBV12-4 to TRBJ2-1; 7 bases are shared with TRBD2. V trimming: 7 bases; J trimming: 7 bases; junction bases outside the gene matches: 4. This CDR3 spans 12 amino acids. The CDR3 DNA reads TGTGCCAGCACCGGCGGGAGAAATGAGCAGTTCTTC. Its translation: CASTGGRNEQFF.

This clone was observed a handful of times. The chain recombines TRBV5-1 with TRBJ2-3; TRBD2 agrees at 13 bases. CDR3 length: 17 residues. Unmatched junction bases numbered 7, after V lost 0 bases and J lost 6 bases. Germline CDR1 SGHRS, CDR2 YFSETQ. CDR3 loop: CASSLGLRLAGGDTQYF. The CDR3 DNA follows: TGCGCCAGCAGCTTGGGACTAAGACTAGCGGGAGGCGATACGCAGTATTTT.

The chain has TRBV5-6 and TRBJ2-6; D might be TRBD2 (5 bases). CDR1 and CDR2 (germline): SGHDT, YYEEEE. Trimming cost V 0 bases and J 4 bases, with 8 bases left between them. CDR3 length: 15 amino acids. CDR3 nucleotide sequence: TGTGCCAGCAGCTTGGGCGGGCTAGGGGCCAACGTCCTGACTTTC. Translation gives CASSLGGLGANVLTF.

The V and J genes are TRBV3-1 (or the pseudogene TRBV3-2) and TRBJ2-6, with D maybe TRBD1 (6 bases). Per germline, CDR1 LGHDT and CDR2 YNNKEL (reference sequence). V lost 4 bases and J 4 bases, leaving 20 bases between the germline ends. The CDR3 loop spans 18 amino acids. The CDR3 coding sequence is TGTGCCAGCAGCCCAAAAGGGGGACAAGTGTCAGGGGCCAACGTCCTGACTTTC. Translating gives CASSPKGGQVSGANVLTF.

CDR3 sequence reads: CASSYSGISYNEQFF. Here the CDR3 DNA reads TGTGCCAGCAGTTACTCCGGGATTTCCTACAATGAGCAGTTCTTC. The chain is built from TRBV6-2 or TRBV6-3 and TRBJ2-1, with D possibly matching TRBD2 (5 bases). This CDR3 contains 15 residues. CDR1 is MNHEY and CDR2 is SVGEGT in the germline V gene. Trimming pared 0 bases from V and 1 base from J, leaving 7 bases between.

The chain couples TRBV14 to TRBJ1-3; no firm D call. With 0 bases removed from V and 2 bases from J, the gap between germline ends came to 11 bases. The CDR3 has 16 residues. CDR1 is SGHDN and CDR2 is FVKESK in the germline V gene. The DNA of the CDR3 is TGTGCCAGCAGCCAAGATAGATCGGGAACTGGAAACACCATATATTTT. This codes for CASSQDRSGTGNTIYF.

This chain joins TRBV19 and TRBJ2-7; 10 bases align to TRBD2. Trimming cost V 2 bases and J 5 bases; bases outside gene matches: 6. Germline CDR1 reads LNHDA; CDR2 reads SQIVND (reference sequence). This CDR3 is 15 amino acids long. CDR3 DNA sequence: TGTGCCAGTAGTATAATAGCGGGGGGCACCGACGAGCAGTACTTC. Amino acids: CASSIIAGGTDEQYF.